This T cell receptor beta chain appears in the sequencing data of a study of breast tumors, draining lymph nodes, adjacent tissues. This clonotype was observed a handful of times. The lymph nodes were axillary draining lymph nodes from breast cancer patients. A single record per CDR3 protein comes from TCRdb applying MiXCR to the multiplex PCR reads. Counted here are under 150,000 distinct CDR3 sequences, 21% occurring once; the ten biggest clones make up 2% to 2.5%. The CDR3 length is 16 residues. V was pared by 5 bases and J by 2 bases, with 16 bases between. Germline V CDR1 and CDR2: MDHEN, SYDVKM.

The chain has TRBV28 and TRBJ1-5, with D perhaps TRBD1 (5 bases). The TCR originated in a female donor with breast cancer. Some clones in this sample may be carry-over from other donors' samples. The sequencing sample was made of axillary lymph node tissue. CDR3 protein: CASSPLIGGGNQPQHF. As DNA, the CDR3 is TGTGCCAGCAGTCCGCTAATTGGGGGGGGCAATCAGCCCCAGCATTTT.